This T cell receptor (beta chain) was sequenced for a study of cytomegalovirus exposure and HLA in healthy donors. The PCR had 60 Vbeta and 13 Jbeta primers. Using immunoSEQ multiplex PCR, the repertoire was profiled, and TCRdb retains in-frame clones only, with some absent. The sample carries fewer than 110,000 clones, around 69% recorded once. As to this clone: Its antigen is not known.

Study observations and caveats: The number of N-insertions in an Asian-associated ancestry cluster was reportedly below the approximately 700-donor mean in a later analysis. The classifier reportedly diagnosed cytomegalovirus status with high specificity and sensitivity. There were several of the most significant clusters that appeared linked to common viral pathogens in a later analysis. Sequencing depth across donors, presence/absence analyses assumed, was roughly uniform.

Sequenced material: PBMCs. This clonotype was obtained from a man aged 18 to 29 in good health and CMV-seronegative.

The CDR3 is CASRTGPYLGYTF. The CDR3 DNA follows: TGTGCCAGTAGAACAGGACCATATCTTGGCTACACCTTC. The rearrangement links TRBV19 to TRBJ1-2; TRBD1 might be the D (5 bases). From germline, CDR1 is LNHDA and CDR2 SQIVND (reference sequence). With 6 bases removed from V and 7 bases from J, the gap between germline ends came to 15 bases. CDR3 size: 13 residues.